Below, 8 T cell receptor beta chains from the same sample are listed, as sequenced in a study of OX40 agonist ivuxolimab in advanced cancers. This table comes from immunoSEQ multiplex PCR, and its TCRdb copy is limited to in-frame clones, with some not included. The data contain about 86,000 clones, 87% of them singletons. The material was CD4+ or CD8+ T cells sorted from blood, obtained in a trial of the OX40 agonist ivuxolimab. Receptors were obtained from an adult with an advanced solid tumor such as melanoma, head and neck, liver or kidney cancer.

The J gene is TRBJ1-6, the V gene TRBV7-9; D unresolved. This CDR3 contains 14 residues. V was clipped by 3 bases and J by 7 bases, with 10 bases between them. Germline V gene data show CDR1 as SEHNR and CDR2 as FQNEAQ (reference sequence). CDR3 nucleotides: TGTGCCAGCAGCTTGGAAGGGAGGAATTCACCCCTCCACTTT. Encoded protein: CASSLEGRNSPLHF.

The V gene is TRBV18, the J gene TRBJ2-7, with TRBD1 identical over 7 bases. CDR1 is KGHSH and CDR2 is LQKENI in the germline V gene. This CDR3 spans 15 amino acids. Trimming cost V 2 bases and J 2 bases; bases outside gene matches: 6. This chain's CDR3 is CASSPSKDRAYEQYF. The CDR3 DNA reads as TGTGCCAGCTCACCATCCAAAGACAGGGCCTACGAGCAGTACTTC. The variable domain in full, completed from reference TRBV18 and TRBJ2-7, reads NAGVMQNPRHLVRRRGQEARLRCSPMKGHSHVYWYRQLPEEGLKFMVYLQKENIIDESGMPKERFSAEFPKEGPSILRIQQVVRGDSAAYFCASSPSKDRAYEQYFGPGTRLTVT.

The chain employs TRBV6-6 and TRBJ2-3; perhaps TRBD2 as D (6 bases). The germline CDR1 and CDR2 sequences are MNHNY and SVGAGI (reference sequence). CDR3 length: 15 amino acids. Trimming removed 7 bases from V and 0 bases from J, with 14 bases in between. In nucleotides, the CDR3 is TGTGCCAGCACCCTACCTAGCGTTAGCACAGATACGCAGTATTTT. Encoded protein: CASTLPSVSTDTQYF.

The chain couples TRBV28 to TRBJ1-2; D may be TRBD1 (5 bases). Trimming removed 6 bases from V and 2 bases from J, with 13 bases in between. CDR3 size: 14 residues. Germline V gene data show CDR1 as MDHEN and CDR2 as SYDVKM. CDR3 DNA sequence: TGTGCCAGCAGACGGGGGGGGAGAAACTATGGCTACACCTTC. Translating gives CASRRGGRNYGYTF.

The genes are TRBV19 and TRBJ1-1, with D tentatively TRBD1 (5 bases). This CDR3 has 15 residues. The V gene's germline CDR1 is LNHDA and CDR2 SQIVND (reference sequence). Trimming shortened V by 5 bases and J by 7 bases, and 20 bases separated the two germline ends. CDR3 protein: CASSVVDSSTIEAFF. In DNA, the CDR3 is TGTGCCAGTAGTGTAGTTGACAGCTCCACCATTGAAGCTTTCTTT.

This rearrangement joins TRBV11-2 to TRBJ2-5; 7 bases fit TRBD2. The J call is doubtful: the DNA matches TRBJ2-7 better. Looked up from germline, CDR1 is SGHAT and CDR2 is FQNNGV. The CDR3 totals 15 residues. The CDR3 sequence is CASSLEWEGPDEQYF. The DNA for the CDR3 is TGTGCCAGCAGCTTAGAATGGGAGGGCCCCGACGAGCAGTACTTC.

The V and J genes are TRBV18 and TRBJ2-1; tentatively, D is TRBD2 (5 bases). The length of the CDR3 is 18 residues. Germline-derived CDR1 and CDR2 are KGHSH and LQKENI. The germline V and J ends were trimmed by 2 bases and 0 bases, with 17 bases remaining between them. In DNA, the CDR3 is TGTGCCAGCTCACCAGCGGACTTACTTCCGAGCTCCTACAATGAGCAGTTCTTC. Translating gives CASSPADLLPSSYNEQFF.

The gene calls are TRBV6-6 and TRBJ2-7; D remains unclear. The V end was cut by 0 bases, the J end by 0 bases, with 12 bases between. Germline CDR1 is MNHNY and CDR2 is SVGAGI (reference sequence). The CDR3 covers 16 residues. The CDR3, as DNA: TGTGCCAGCAGTTACTCGCGGCTCCAATTCTCCTACGAGCAGTACTTC. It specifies CASSYSRLQFSYEQYF.